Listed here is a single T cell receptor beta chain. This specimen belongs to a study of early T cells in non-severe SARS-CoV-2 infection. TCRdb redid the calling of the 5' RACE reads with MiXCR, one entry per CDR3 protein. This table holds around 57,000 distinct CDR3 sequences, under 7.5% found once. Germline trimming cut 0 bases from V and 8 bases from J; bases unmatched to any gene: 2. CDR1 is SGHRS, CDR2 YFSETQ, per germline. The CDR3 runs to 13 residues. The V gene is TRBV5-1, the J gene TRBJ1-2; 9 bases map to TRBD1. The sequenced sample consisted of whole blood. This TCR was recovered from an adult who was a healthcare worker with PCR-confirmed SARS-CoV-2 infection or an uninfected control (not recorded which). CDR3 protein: CASSLEGQGGYTF. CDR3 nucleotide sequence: TGCGCCAGCAGCTTGGAGGGACAGGGAGGCTACACCTTC.